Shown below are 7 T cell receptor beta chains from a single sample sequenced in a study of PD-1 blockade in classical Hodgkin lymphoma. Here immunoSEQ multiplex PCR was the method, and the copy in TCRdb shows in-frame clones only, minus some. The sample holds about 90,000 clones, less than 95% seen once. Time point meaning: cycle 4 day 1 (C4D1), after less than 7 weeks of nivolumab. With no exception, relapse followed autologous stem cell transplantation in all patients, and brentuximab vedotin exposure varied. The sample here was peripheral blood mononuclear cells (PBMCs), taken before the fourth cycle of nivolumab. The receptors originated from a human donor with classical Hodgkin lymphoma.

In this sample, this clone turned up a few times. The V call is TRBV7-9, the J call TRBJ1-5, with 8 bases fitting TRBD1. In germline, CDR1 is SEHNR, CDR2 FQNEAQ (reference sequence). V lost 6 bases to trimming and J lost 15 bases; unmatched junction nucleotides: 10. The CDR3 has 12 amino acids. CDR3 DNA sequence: TGTGCCAGCAGACTAGGGACAGGTCTGTGGCATTTT. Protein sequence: CASRLGTGLWHF.

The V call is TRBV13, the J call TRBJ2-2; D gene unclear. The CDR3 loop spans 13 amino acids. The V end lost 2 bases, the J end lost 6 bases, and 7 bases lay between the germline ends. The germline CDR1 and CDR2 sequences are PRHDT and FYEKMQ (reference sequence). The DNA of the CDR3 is TGTGCCAGCAGCTTATCAGGACCCGGGGAGCTGTTTTTT. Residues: CASSLSGPGELFF.

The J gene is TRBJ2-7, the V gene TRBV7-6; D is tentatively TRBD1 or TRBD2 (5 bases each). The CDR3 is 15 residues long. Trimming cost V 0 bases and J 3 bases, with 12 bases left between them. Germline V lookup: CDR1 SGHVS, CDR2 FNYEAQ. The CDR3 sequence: CASSLAQGVSYEQYF. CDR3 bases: TGTGCCAGCAGCTTAGCGCAGGGAGTAAGCTACGAGCAGTACTTC.

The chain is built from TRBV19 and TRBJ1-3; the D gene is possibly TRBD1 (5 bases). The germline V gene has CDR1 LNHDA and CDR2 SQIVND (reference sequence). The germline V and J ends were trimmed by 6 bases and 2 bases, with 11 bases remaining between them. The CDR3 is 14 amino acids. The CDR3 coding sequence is TGTGCCAGTAGCCCTCTCAGGGCTGGAAACACCATATATTTT. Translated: CASSPLRAGNTIYF.

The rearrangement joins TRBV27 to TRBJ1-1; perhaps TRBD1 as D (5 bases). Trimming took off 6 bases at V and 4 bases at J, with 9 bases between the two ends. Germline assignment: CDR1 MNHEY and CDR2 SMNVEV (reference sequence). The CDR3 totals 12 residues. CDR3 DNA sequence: TGTGCCAGCAGGAGGGGCGGCACTGAAGCTTTCTTT. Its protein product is CASRRGGTEAFF.

DNA of the CDR3: TGCAGCGTTCTACTAGCGGGGAGCGGGGCCCAGTACTTC. Translation gives CSVLLAGSGAQYF. This chain uses TRBV29-1 with TRBJ2-5, with TRBD2 matching over 10 bases. From germline, CDR1 is SQVTM and CDR2 ANQGSEA. This CDR3 spans 13 amino acids. V was pared by 5 bases and J by 9 bases, with 9 bases of the junction left unmatched.

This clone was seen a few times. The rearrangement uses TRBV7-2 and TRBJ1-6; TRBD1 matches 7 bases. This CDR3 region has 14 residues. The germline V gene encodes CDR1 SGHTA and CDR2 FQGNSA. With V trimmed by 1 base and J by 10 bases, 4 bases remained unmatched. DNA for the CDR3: TGTGCCAGCAGCTTAGGACAGGGAGGCTCACCCCTCCACTTT. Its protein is CASSLGQGGSPLHF.